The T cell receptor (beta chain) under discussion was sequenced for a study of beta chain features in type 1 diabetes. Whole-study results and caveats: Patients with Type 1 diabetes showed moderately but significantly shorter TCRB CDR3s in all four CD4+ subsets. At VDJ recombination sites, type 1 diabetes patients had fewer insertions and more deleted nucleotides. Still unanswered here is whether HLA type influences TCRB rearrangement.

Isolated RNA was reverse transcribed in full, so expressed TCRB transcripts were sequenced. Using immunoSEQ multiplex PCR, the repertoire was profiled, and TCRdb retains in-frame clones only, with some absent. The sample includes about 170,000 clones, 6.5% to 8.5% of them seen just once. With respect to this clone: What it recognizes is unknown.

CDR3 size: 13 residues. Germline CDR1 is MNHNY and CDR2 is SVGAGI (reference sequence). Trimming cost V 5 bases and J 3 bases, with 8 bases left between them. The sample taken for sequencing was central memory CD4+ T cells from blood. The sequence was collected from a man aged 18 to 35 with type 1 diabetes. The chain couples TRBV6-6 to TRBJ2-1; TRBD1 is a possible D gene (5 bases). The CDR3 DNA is TGTGCCAGCAGTCAGACAGACTACAATGAGCAGTTCTTC. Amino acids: CASSQTDYNEQFF.